Below, 6 T cell receptor beta chains from the same sample are listed, as sequenced in a study of Ad26.COV2.S vaccination and SARS-CoV-2 variants. Treatment: 15 to 20 received Ad26.COV2.S at low or high dose, single or two shots; about 5 received placebo; per-sample allocation not given. Collection of samples fell on day 63 after the first vaccine or placebo injection. TCRdb keeps only in-frame clones here, not all; method: immunoSEQ multiplex PCR. The sample consists of roughly 450,000 clones, roughly 90% of them appearing once. Material: peripheral blood, obtained in a trial of Ad26.COV2.S vaccine versus placebo. The receptors shown here come from a person between 18 and 65 years old who received the Ad26.COV2.S COVID-19 vaccine or a placebo.

This clone came up once. The chain has TRBV28 and TRBJ1-6; 7 nucleotides match TRBD1. Germline CDR1 reads MDHEN; CDR2 reads SYDVKM. This CDR3 comprises 15 residues. The J segment lost 9 bases and the V segment lost 5 bases, leaving 10 bases of the junction unmatched. The CDR3 sequence is CASSPRGGKFSPLHF. For the CDR3, the DNA is TGTGCCAGCAGTCCCAGGGGGGGCAAATTTTCACCCCTCCACTTT.

The CDR3 bases are TGTGCCAGCAGCTTAGTCGTGTCAGAGCAGTTCTTC. Its translation is CASSLVVSEQFF. The chain links TRBV7-9 to TRBJ2-1, with no clear D. V gave up 1 base and J gave up 10 bases, with 8 bases separating them. The germline V gene encodes CDR1 SEHNR and CDR2 FQNEAQ (reference sequence). The CDR3 is 12 residues long.

This clone was recorded a few times. The V call is TRBV19, the J call TRBJ1-6; TRBD1 matches at 9 bases. The V gene's germline CDR1 is LNHDA and CDR2 SQIVND (reference sequence). V was clipped by 3 bases and J by 6 bases; unmatched bases: 3. CDR3 length: 15 residues. CDR3 sequence: CASSIPTGGNSPLHF. The CDR3 DNA follows: TGTGCCAGTAGTATTCCGACAGGGGGTAATTCACCCCTCCACTTT.

The chain combines TRBV18 with TRBJ2-7; TRBD2 matches 10 bases. CDR1 and CDR2 (germline): KGHSH, LQKENI. With V trimmed by 3 bases and J by 6 bases, 5 bases remained unmatched. The CDR3 runs to 14 residues. The CDR3 spells CASSPLAGVGEQYF. The CDR3 DNA reads as TGTGCCAGCTCACCCCTAGCGGGAGTTGGCGAGCAGTACTTC.

The V call is TRBV18, the J call TRBJ2-5; 7 nucleotides match TRBD1. The germline V gene has CDR1 KGHSH and CDR2 LQKENI. The CDR3 is 13 amino acids. V lost 6 bases and J lost 3; bases outside the gene matches: 4. CDR3 in amino acids: CASSTGFEETQYF. The CDR3, as DNA: TGTGCCAGCTCGACAGGGTTCGAAGAGACCCAGTACTTC. Drawing the rest from reference TRBV18 and TRBJ2-5, the complete variable domain is NAGVMQNPRHLVRRRGQEARLRCSPMKGHSHVYWYRQLPEEGLKFMVYLQKENIIDESGMPKERFSAEFPKEGPSILRIQQVVRGDSAAYFCASSTGFEETQYFGPGTRLLVL.

V and J are TRBV29-1 and TRBJ2-7; TRBD1 aligns across 10 bases. Germline trimming cut 2 bases from V and 3 bases from J; bases unmatched to any gene: 13. The CDR3 is 17 amino acids. From germline, CDR1 is SQVTM and CDR2 ANQGSEA. This chain's CDR3 is CSVESSSRDRGFYEQYF. The CDR3 DNA reads as TGCAGCGTTGAATCAAGCTCCCGGGACAGGGGTTTCTACGAGCAGTACTTC.